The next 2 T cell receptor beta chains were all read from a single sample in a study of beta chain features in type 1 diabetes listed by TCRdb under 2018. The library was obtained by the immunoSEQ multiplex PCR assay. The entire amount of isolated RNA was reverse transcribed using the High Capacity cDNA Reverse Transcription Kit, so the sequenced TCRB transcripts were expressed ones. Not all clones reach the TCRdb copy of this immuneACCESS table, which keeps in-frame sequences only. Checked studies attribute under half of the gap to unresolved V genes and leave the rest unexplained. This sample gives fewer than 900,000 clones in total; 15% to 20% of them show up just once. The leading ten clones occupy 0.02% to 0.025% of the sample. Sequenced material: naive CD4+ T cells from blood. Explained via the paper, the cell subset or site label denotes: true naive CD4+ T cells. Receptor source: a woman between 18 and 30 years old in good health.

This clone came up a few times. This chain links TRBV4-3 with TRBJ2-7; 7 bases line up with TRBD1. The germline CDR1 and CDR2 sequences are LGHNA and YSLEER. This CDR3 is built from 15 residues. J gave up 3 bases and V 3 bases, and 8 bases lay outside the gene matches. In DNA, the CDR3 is TGCGCCAGCAGCCAGGCACAGGGGTTCTTCTACGAGCAGTACTTC. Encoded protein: CASSQAQGFFYEQYF.

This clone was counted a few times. CDR3 in amino acids: CASSLASANNEQFF. CDR3 DNA sequence: TGTGCCAGCAGCTTAGCGTCAGCGAACAATGAGCAGTTCTTC. The V gene is TRBV7-2, the J gene TRBJ2-1, with no clear D. This CDR3 is 14 amino acids long. CDR1 is SGHTA and CDR2 is FQGNSA in the germline V gene. The V gene lost 0 bases and the J gene lost 5 bases, with 8 bases spanning the gap.